The TCR beta chain under discussion was sequenced for a study of blood T cell repertoires in COVID-19. Looking at the study overall: COVID-19 samples collected from the United States, Italy and Spain covered acute and convalescent phases. The cDNA or gDNA used as material had been derived from T cells, B-cell-depleted T cells, or PBMCs.

Two negative PCRs, clearance, or symptom resolution had been documented for recovered Cohort 3 donors. Authors' data handling: Reference gene primer amplification gave nucleated cell count estimates. TCRdb keeps only in-frame clones here, not all; method: immunoSEQ multiplex PCR. V, J and clone size derive from that table, while D and trimming were established from the DNA sequence. The sample holds over 200,000 clones, 85% seen once. The CDR3 has 12 amino acids. V was shortened by 8 bases and J by 2 bases, with 9 bases between the two germline ends. J is TRBJ2-5 and V is TRBV12-3 or TRBV12-4; tentative D call: TRBD1 (6 bases). The TCR comes from a man aged 35 to 55 who had recovered from COVID-19. Material for sequencing was PBMCs or T cells enriched from blood (not recorded which). DNA of the CDR3: TGTGCCAGCGGGCAGGGGCAAGAGACCCAGTACTTC. It specifies CASGQGQETQYF.